This TCR beta chain was sequenced during a study of T cell responses to AZD1222 COVID-19 vaccine. Study overall: Second doses that came at about 4 or about 12 weeks were put together. Whole-study findings and limits: Regions 160-218 and 743-854 held dominance among vaccine-associated CD4 TCRs, which spanned spike. Mostly white British, mostly female donors; authors suggested clonal diversity may be underestimated.

Points on this clone: Antigen specificity is unknown.

Here immunoSEQ multiplex PCR was the method, and the copy in TCRdb shows in-frame clones only, minus some. The sample includes 150,000 to 160,000 clones, 90% of them seen just once. After removal of 1 base from V and 7 bases from J, the junction contained 2 bases not matched to a gene. The CDR3 contains 15 residues. Germline values: CDR1 LGHNA, CDR2 YSLEER. This TCR was sampled from an adult in good health. The specimen comprised peripheral blood, sampled on day 0 of AZD1222 vaccination. The chain has TRBV4-3 and TRBJ1-4, with 11 bases aligning to TRBD1. CDR3 sequence: CASSQGDRGFEKLFF. CDR3 coding DNA: TGCGCCAGCAGCCAAGGGGACAGGGGGTTTGAAAAACTGTTTTTT.